Included here is one T cell receptor (beta chain) sequence, with context. Its antigen is currently not known. No much larger clonotype is one base removed from it; base qualities were not supplied. Using the deep immunoSEQ assay, TCR CDR3 regions were amplified from genomic DNA by multiplex PCR. Genomic DNA extracted from each cell subset was distributed evenly over all wells of several immunoSEQ 96-well plates, and each plate served as one replicate. Each replicate PCR for sorted subsets received about 180 ng genomic DNA, equal to about 30,000 T cell genomes. The purified libraries were quantified using a Qubit 3.0 fluorometer, sized with a Bioanalyzer 2100, and then quantified again using the KAPA Library Quantification kit. Every immunoSEQ 96-well plate was sequenced on a dedicated single-read 150-cycle Illumina NextSeq 550 flow cell. From the authors' description of their analysis: Because only junctional sequences without quality scores were contained in the immunoSEQ output, filtering matching that applied to full-length reads could not be performed. To assign V/J genes and CDR3, sequences were annotated against IMGT germline references using PyIR, a Python wrapper for IgBLAST v1.9. Reads were filtered out if the reads had weak V/J assignments (E-value above 1e-6), no CDR3, stop codons, out-of-frame junctions, or ambiguous translated residues. V3J clonotypes were defined as sequences sharing an identical inferred V gene, J gene, and CDR3 amino acid sequence. To compute the percentage overlap between repertoires, the number of shared unique clonotypes was divided by the size of the smaller repertoire. Repertoire richness was assessed with RTK rarefaction, the Chao1 estimator, and Recon v2.1 estimates of unobserved clonotypes. For all TCRbeta clonotypes obtained by the gDNA method from several donors, generation probabilities were computed with OLGA. TCRdb carries this immuneACCESS record with in-frame sequences only. Its versions omit some clonotypes, under half of them owing to an unresolved V gene in the studies checked, with the rest unexplained. That table is the source of V, J and clone size, and D and trimming were worked out from the DNA. The sample table holds roughly 1,500,000 clones, of which approximately 98.5% were seen once. The top ten constitute around 0.38% of the sample.

The CDR3 runs 19 residues from the cysteine to the phenylalanine. Only CDR3 DNA is held: 57 bases, read in frame from base 1. Reading the germline V gene gives CDR1 SGHVS and CDR2 FNYEAQ. The junction shows trimming of 3 bases on V and 0 bases on J, and the gene matches do not reach 10 bases of it. These data come from a study of shared clonotypes between healthy human individuals (dated by TCRdb to the early 2020s). In terms of the full investigation: The cohort included a few men and a couple of women between 18 and 49 years of age. For each donor, CD4 naive and CD4 memory were each given three plates, CD8 naive was given two plates, and CD8 memory was given one plate. The study deeply sequenced blood TCR repertoires of about 5 healthy adults to estimate repertoire size and the extent of clonotype sharing between individuals. To increase sequencing depth and limit assay-specific biases, different laboratories used diverse techniques to prepare libraries and sequence TCR repertoires. Each donor's leukapheresis produced roughly between roughly 0.94 and 9.5 billion PBMCs.

The donors were healthy, HIV-negative adults with no recently reported acute infections or vaccinations. Every donor was a Caucasian adult residing in Nashville, Tennessee, USA. CD4+ T cells were enriched by magnetic negative selection; naive cells were then positively selected on CD45RA, and the negative fraction formed the memory subset. Blood was obtained by leukapheresis, after which PBMCs were separated by Ficoll-Histopaque density gradient centrifugation and cryopreserved in liquid nitrogen vapor phase. Analytical flow cytometry was used to check the purity and quantity of every magnetically sorted T cell population. Genomic DNA was isolated from every sorted fraction and measured by UV absorbance on a Nanodrop 2000c. Study-wide findings and limitations: Approximately 5% of naive CD4, 3% to 3.5% of naive CD8, around 2.3% of memory CD4, and around 0.4% of memory CD8 clonotypes were shared across several donors. Sampling was restricted to blood, and TCR repertoires in tissues likely differ from the TCR repertoires found in blood. Because the study included a small number of donors, the genetic and exposure-history diversity represented was limited. Compared with non-shared clonotypes, clonotypes shared by all four sorted-subset donors had higher generation probabilities. Pairwise subsampling indicated that sequencing depth was expected to affect the degree of clonotype sharing among donors. Naive subsets generally had larger estimated clonotype richness than memory subsets. Incomplete sequencing was indicated by rarefaction of sorted-subset datasets, despite the large sequencing depth.

The V gene is TRBV7-6 and the J gene is TRBJ2-4; the central 11 bases match TRBD2. This TCR came from a man under 40 in good health. The sample taken for sequencing was naive CD4+ T cells sorted from blood. The cell subset or site label, read with the paper, signifies: CD45RA+ positively selected. The bases are TGTGCCAGCAGCTTTGACCGGACTAGCGGGCCCCTAGCCAAAAACATTCAGTACTTC. Protein translation: CASSFDRTSGPLAKNIQYF.